This T cell receptor beta chain came from a study of siplizumab effects on memory and regulatory T cells. From germline, CDR1 is MDHEN and CDR2 SYDVKM. J lost 3 bases, V lost 3 bases, and 4 bases had no gene match. This CDR3 is 16 amino acids long. As to this clone: Its antigen is undetermined.

The table came from immunoSEQ multiplex PCR; TCRdb's copy has only in-frame clones and leaves some out. The table includes about 100,000 clones, 94% detected once. Study-level findings and limits: Researchers could map only a minor fraction of alloreactive clones to unstimulated subsets. Relative to controls at approximately 25%, mappable alloreactive CD4+ clones exhibited a mean Treg-derived proportion of around 65% with siplizumab.

This chain connects TRBV28 to TRBJ2-7; 14 bases agree with TRBD2. Sequencing was carried out using non-Treg CD4+ T cells sorted from blood. The clonotype comes from a human donor in good health. The CDR3 protein is CASSFGGLAGGYEQYF. The DNA for the CDR3 is TGTGCCAGCAGTTTCGGCGGACTAGCGGGAGGCTACGAGCAGTACTTC.